These T cell receptor beta chains were read from a single sample in a study of cytomegalovirus exposure and HLA in healthy donors. TCRdb's copy holds only in-frame clones and misses some; the assay was immunoSEQ multiplex PCR. The repertoire holds about 270,000 clones, with around 66% as singletons. Sequenced sample: PBMCs. The source is a female donor in good health and CMV-seronegative. CDR3s include the opening cysteine and the closing phenylalanine or tryptophan. Each record gives: V gene, J gene, CDR3 protein.

TRBV27,TRBJ2-7,CASSLTGVEQYF
TRBV30,TRBJ1-1,CAWRGRGKAEAFF
TRBV29-1,TRBJ2-3,CSVSGRSTDTQYF
TRBV11-3,TRBJ2-6,CASSLTRGQGSGANVLTF
TRBV7-9,TRBJ2-3,CSSSPRRGTDTQYF
TRBV7-2,TRBJ2-2,CASSEPRTSGTGELFF
TRBV7-9,TRBJ2-1,CASSFIVNNEQFF
TRBV7-3,TRBJ1-1,CASSFVRDTEAFF
TRBV5-4,TRBJ2-7,CASSLLSATYEQYF
TRBV28,TRBJ2-1,CASSLLGGRDNEQFF
TRBV5-5,TRBJ2-3,CASSDSDSLLGTQYF
TRBV7-2,TRBJ2-7,CASSPRTGSTYEQYF
TRBV19,TRBJ2-3,CASSIFGTPDTQYF
TRBV5-6,TRBJ2-7,CASSLSWGQYEQYF
TRBV5-1,TRBJ1-1,CASSLLGGSNTEAFF
TRBV7-6,TRBJ2-2,CASSPTLDLSTGELFF
TRBV6-1,TRBJ2-7,CASSEVAGASYEQYF
TRBV30,TRBJ2-6,CAWNFRTGNSGANVLTF
TRBV2,TRBJ1-5,CASSETGNQPQHF
TRBV7-9,TRBJ2-1,CASSNDGTSALGEQFF
TRBV16,TRBJ1-1,CASSQSGGVNTEAFF
TRBV28,TRBJ1-3,CASSQFTGNTIYF